The clone carrying this T cell receptor beta chain was observed once. What it recognizes is unknown. The sample is drawn from a study of cytomegalovirus exposure and HLA in healthy donors. Study-level findings and limits: Overall, around 160 TCR beta chains were annotated as cytomegalovirus-associated.

There are 15 residues in the CDR3. Germline CDR1 reads SGHAT; CDR2 reads FQNNGV. Trimming took off 1 base at V and 3 bases at J, with 13 bases between the two ends. Primers included in the PCR were 60 Vbeta and 13 Jbeta primers. Clones were sequenced by immunoSEQ multiplex PCR, and TCRdb holds only the in-frame ones, with some missing. There are roughly 230,000 clones in the sample; about 85% occur only once, and approximately 0.24% lies in the top ten. The donors (healthy individuals) were bone marrow donors. The clonotype was recovered from a girl aged 2 to 9 in good health and CMV-seronegative. The sample taken for sequencing was PBMCs. The chain carries TRBV11-2 and TRBJ2-7; D ambiguous. The CDR3 loop is CASSLGFELGYEQYF. In DNA form, the CDR3 reads TGTGCCAGCAGCTTAGGGTTCGAGCTCGGCTACGAGCAGTACTTC.